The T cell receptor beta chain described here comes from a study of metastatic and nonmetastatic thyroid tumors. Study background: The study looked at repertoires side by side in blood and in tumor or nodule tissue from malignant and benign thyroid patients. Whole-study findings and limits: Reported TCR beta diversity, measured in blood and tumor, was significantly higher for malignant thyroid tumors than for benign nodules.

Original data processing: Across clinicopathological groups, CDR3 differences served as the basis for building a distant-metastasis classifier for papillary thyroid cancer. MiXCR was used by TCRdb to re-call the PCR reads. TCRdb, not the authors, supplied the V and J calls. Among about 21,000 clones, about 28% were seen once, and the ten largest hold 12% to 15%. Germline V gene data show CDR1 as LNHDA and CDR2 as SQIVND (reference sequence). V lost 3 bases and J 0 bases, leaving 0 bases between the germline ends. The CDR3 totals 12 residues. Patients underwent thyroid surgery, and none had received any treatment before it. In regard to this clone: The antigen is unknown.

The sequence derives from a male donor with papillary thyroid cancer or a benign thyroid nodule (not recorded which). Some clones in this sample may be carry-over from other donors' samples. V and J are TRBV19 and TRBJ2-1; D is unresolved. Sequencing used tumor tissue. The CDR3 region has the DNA TGTGCCAGTAGTATCTCCTACAATGAGCAGTTCTTC. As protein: CASSISYNEQFF.